This paragraph reports one TCR beta chain. The sample is drawn from a study of T-cell reconstitution after alpha-beta-depleted transplantation in children. This CDR3 has 16 amino acids. Trimming stripped 0 bases from V and 9 bases from J, with 18 bases between. Germline V gene sequence: CDR1 LGHNA, CDR2 YSLEER. A TCRbeta library incorporating unique molecular identifiers was prepared. One entry per CDR3 protein results from TCRdb running MiXCR on the PCR reads. Of 450,000 to 600,000 distinct CDR3 sequences in the sample, roughly 33% were seen once. This clonotype originated in a human donor who donated a stem cell graft to a child with aplastic anemia. This material consisted of PBMCs from the stem cell graft donor, taken from the stem cell graft. This chain uses TRBV4-3 with TRBJ2-1, with D tentatively TRBD1 (7 bases). CDR3 nucleotides: TGCGCCAGCAGCCAAGATCGCGGGACAGAGCTCAGTGAGCAGTTCTTC. It encodes CASSQDRGTELSEQFF.